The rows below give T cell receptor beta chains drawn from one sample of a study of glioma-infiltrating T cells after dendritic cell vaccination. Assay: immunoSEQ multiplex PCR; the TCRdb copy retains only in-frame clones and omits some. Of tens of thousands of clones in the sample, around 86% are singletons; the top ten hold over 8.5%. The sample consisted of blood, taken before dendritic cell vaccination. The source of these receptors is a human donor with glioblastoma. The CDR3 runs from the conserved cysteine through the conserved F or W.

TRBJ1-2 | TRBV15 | CATSREGRDTLWDYTF
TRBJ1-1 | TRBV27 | CASSRGLDRPTEAFF
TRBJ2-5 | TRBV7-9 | CASSLTGRGGETQYF
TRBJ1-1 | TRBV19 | CASSKTTGGNTEAFF
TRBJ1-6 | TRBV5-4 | CASSWDRGSYNSPLHF
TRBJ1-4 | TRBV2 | CASRPGGEKLFF
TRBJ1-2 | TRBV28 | CASRADGYTF
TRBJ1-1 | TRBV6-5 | CASRRNTEAFF
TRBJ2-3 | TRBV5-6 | CASSLGLAGRADTQYF
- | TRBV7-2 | CASSRVAGGSYEQYF
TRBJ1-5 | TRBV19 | CASSLLGTDNYSNQPQHF
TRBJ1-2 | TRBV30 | CAWSPPGLNYGYTF
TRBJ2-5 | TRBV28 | CASSWAETQYF
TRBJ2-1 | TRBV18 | CASSPPKVRGSHNEQFF
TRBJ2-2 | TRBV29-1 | CSVERNTGELFF
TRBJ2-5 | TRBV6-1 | CASRDAGRETQYF
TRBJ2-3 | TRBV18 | CASSPLVYTDTQYF
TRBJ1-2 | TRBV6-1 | CATANYGYTF
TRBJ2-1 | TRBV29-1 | CSGSGGYYNEQFF
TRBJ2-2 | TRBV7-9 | CASSLMTANTGELFF
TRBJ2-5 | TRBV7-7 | CASSRIGKQTQYF
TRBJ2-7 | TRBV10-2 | CASSEVASYEQYF
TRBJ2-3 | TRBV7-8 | CASSPIAGGADTQYF
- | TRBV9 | CASSRGGTGKYEQYF
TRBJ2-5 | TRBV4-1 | CASSRWTWEAERETQYF
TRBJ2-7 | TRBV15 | CATSKEGGASSYEQYF
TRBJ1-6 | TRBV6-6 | CASRQQGTGHSPLHF
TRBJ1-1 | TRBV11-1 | CASSLRRSWGSTEAFF
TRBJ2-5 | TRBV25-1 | CASSDPRGVYQETQYF
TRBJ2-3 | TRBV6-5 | CASSYQGAGDTQYF
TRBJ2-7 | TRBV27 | CASLGQGNLGEQYF
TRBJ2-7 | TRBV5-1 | CASSATGGGEQYF
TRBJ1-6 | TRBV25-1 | CASSEPRSSYNSPLHF
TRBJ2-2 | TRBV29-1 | CSVDTGYTGELFF
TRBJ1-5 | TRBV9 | CASSSARAAGPQHF
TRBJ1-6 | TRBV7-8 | CASSLVGQYSPLHF
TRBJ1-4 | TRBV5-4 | CASSLGGKNEKLFF
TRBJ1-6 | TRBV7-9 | CASSSQQGWNSPLHF
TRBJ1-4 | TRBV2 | CASSPGTGEFEKLFF
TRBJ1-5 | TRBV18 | CASLRQLDEPQHF
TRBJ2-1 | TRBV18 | CASSDRQGSYNEQFF
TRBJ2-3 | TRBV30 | CAWSVYGGTDTQYF
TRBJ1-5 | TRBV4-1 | CASSPPGVGNQPQHF
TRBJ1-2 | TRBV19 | CASSGTGYGYGYTF
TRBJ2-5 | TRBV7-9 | CASSLTSGGETQYF
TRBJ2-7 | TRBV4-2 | CASSQDLDPTYEQYF
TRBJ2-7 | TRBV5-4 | CASSLAGTGHYEQYF
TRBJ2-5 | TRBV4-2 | CASSQVFMTSGGPNQETQYF
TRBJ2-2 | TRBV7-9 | CASSPGYGELFF
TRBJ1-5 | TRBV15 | CATSRDKGVNNQPQHF
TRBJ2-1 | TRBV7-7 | CASSLAGPGNEQFF
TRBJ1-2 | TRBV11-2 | CASSFRGTATNYGYTF
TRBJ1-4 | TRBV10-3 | CAMREGTGSEKLFF
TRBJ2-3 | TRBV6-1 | CASSEGLAGGTDTQYF
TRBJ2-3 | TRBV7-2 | CASSRGVGGDTQYF
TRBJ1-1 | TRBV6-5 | CASRILGQEAFF
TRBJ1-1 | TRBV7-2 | CASSLDSGNTEAFF
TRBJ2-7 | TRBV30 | CAWHLGDRGYEQYF